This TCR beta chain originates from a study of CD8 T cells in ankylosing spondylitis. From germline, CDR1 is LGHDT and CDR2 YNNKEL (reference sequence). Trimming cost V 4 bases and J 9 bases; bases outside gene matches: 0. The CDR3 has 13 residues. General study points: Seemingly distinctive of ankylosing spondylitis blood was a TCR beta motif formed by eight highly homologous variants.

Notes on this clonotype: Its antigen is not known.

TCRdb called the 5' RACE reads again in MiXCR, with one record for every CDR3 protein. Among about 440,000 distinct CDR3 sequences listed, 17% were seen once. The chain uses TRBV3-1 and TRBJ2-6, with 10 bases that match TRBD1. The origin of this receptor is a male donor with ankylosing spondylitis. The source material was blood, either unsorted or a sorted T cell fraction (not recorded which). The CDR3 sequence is CASSRDRGNVLTF. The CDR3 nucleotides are TGTGCCAGCAGCCGGGACAGGGGCAACGTCCTGACTTTC.